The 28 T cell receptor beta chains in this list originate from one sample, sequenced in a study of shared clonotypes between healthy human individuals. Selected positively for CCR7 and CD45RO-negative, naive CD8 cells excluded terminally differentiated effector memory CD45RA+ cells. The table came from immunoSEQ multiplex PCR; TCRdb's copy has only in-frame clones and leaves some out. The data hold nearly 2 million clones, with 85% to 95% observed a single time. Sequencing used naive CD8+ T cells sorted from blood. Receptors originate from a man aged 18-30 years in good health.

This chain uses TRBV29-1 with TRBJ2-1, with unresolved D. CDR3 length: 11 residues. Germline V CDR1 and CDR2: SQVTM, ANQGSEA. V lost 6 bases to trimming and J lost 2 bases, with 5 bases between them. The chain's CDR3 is CSVPTYNEQFF. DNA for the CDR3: TGCAGCGTACCCACCTACAATGAGCAGTTCTTC.

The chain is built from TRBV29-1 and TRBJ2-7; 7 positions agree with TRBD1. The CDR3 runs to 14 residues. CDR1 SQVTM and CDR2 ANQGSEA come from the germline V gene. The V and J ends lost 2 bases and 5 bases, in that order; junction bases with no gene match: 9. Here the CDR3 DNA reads TGCAGCGTTGAAACTACACAGGGGACGAACGAGCAGTACTTC. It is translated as CSVETTQGTNEQYF.

The CDR3 DNA follows: TGTGCCAGCAGCACAAGCCTGGGCTACACCTTC. This gives the protein CASSTSLGYTF. The V gene is TRBV5-6, the J gene TRBJ1-2; D unclear. The CDR3 has 11 residues. The V gene lost 4 bases and the J gene lost 8 bases, with 9 bases spanning the gap. Germline V gives CDR1 SGHDT, CDR2 YYEEEE. The variable domain in full, completed from reference TRBV5-6 and TRBJ1-2, reads DAGVTQSPTHLIKTRGQQVTLRCSPKSGHDTVSWYQQALGQGPQFIFQYYEEEERQRGNFPDRFSGHQFPNYSSELNVNALLLGDSALYLCASSTSLGYTFGSGTRLTVV.

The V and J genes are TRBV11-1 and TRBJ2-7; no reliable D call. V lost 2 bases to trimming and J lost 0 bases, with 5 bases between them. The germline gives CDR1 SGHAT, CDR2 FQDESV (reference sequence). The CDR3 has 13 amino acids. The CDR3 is CASSLSASYEQYF. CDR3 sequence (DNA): TGTGCCAGCAGCTTAAGTGCCTCCTACGAGCAGTACTTC.

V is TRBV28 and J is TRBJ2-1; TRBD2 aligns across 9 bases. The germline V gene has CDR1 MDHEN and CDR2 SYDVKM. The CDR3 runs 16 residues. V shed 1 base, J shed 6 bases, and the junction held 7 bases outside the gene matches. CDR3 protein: CASSLSAGGPGNEQFF. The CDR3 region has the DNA TGTGCCAGCAGTTTATCGGCGGGGGGGCCCGGCAATGAGCAGTTCTTC.

As DNA, the CDR3 is TGTGCCAGCAGTGAAAGCGAGGACCTCTACGAGCAGTACTTC. As protein: CASSESEDLYEQYF. The chain has TRBV2 and TRBJ2-7; unclear D gene. CDR3 length: 14 amino acids. The V end was cut by 2 bases, the J end by 3 bases, with 11 bases between. Germline CDR1 is SNHLY and CDR2 is FYNNEI.

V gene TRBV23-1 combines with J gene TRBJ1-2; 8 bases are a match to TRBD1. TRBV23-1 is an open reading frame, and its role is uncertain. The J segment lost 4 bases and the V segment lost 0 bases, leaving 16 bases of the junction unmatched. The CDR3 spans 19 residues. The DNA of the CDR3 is TGCGCCAGCAGTCAATCGATTAATAGGCTCCGGGACAGGCTCTATGGCTACACCTTC. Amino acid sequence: CASSQSINRLRDRLYGYTF.

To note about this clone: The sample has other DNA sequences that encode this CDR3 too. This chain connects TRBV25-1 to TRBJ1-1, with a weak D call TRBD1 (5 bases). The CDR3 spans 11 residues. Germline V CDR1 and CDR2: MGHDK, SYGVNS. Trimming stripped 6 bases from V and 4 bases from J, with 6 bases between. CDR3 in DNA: TGTGCCAGCAGGGGGGGCACTGAAGCTTTCTTT. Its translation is CASRGGTEAFF.

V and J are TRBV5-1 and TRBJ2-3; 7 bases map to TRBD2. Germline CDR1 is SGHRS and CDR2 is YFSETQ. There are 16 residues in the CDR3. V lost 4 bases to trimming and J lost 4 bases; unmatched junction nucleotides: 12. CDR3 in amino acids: CASSQELGLAADTQYF. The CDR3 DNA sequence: TGCGCCAGCAGCCAAGAGCTCGGTCTAGCGGCAGATACGCAGTATTTT.

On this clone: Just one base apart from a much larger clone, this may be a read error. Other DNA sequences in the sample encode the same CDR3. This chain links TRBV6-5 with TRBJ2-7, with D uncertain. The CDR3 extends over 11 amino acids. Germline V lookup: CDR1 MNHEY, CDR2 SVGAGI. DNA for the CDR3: TGTGCCAGCAGTCACTCCTACGAGCAGTACTTC. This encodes CASSHSYEQYF.

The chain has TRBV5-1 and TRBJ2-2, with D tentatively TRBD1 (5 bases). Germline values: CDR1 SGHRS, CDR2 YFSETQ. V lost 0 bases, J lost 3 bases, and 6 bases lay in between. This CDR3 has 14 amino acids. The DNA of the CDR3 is TGCGCCAGCAGCTTGGACAGGTACACCGGGGAGCTGTTTTTT. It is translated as CASSLDRYTGELFF.

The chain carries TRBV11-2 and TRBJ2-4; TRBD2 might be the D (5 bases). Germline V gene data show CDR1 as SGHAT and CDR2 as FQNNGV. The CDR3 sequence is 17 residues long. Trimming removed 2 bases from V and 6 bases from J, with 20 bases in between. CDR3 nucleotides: TGTGCCAGCAGCTTAAACGAGCGGTTGAAGATCGGAAACATTCAGTACTTC. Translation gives CASSLNERLKIGNIQYF.

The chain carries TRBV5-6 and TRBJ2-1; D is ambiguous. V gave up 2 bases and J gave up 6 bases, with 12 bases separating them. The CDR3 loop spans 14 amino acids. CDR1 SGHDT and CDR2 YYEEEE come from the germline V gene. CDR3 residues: CASSFLSGSNEQFF. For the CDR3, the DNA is TGTGCCAGCAGCTTCCTAAGTGGGTCCAATGAGCAGTTCTTC.

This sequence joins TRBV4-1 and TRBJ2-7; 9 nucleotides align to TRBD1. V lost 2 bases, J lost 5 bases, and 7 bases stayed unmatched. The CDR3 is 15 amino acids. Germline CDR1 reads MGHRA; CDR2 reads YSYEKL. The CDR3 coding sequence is TGCGCCAGCAGCCAACTTGGACAGGGGAACCACGAGCAGTACTTC. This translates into CASSQLGQGNHEQYF.

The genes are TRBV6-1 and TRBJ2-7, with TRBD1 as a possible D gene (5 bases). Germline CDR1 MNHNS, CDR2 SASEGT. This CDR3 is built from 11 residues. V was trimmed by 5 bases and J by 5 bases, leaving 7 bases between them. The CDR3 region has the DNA TGTGCCAGCAGTCTGGGGCACGAGCAGTACTTC. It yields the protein CASSLGHEQYF.

In DNA, the CDR3 is TGCGCCAGCAACCCCCCGGGACTAGCAAGTGAGCAGTTCTTC. This translates into CASNPPGLASEQFF. The chain is built from TRBV5-1 and TRBJ2-1, with 9 nucleotides matching TRBD2. The germline V gene has CDR1 SGHRS and CDR2 YFSETQ. CDR3 length equals 14 residues. J was trimmed by 9 bases and V by 6 bases; bases with no gene match: 10.

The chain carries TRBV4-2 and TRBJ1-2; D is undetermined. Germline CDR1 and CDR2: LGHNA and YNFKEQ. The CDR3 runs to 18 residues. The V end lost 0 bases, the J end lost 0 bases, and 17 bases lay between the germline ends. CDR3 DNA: TGTGCCAGCAGCCAAGAGACCAGTTGGGCTAGCTCTAACTATGGCTACACCTTC. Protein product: CASSQETSWASSNYGYTF.

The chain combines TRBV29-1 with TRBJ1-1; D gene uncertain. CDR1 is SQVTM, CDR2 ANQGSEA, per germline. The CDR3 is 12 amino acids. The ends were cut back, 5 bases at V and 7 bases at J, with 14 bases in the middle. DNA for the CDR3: TGCAGCGTTCTGGAGCAGGATGTTGAAGCTTTCTTT. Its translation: CSVLEQDVEAFF.

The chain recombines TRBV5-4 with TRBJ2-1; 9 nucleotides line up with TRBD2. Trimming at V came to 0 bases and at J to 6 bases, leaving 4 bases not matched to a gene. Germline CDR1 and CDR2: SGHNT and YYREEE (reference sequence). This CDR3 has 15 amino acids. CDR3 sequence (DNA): TGTGCCAGCAGCTTGGTTAGCGGGAGTGGCAATGAGCAGTTCTTC. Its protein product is CASSLVSGSGNEQFF.

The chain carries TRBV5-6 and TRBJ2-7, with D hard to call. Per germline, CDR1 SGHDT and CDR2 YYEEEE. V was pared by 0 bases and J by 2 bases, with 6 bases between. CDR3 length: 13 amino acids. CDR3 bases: TGTGCCAGCAGCTTGGGCAAGCCCTACGAGCAGTACTTC. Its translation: CASSLGKPYEQYF.

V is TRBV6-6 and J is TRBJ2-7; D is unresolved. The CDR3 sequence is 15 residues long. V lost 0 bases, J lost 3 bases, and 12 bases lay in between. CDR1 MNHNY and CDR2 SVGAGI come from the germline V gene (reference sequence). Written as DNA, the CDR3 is TGTGCCAGCAGTTACTCAAGTCCGGGTTTCTACGAGCAGTACTTC. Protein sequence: CASSYSSPGFYEQYF.

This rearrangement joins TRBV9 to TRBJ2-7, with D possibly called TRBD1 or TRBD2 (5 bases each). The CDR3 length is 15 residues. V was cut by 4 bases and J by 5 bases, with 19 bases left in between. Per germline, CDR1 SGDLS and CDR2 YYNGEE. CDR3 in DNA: TGTGCCAGCAGCCCTCTCCCCGGGACCAGGGACGAGCAGTACTTC. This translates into CASSPLPGTRDEQYF.

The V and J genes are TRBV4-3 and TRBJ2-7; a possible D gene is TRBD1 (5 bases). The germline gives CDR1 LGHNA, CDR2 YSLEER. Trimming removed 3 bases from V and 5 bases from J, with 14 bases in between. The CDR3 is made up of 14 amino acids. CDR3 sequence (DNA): TGCGCCAGCAGCCAGCGGCCGGACAAAGACGAGCAGTACTTC. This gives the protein CASSQRPDKDEQYF.

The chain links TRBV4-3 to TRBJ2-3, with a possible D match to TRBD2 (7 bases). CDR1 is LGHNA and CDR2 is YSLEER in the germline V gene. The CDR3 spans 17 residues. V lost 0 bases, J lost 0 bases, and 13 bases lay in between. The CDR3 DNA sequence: TGCGCCAGCAGCCAAGAAAGGGGGGAGGGAAGCACAGATACGCAGTATTTT. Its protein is CASSQERGEGSTDTQYF.

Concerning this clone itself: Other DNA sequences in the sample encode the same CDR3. The CDR3 region has the DNA TGCGCCAGCAGCGCGGAGAACACTGAAGCTTTCTTT. Its protein product is CASSAENTEAFF. The rearrangement joins TRBV5-1 to TRBJ1-1, with unresolved D. Germline loops: CDR1 SGHRS, CDR2 YFSETQ. The CDR3 consists of 12 residues. Trimming left V 4 bases short and J 1 base short, with 5 bases between.

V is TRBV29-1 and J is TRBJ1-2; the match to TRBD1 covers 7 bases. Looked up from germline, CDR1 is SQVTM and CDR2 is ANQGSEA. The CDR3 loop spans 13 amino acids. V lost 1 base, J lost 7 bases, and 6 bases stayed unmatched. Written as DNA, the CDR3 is TGCAGCGTTGAAGGACAGGGAACGACTGGCTACACCTTC. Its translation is CSVEGQGTTGYTF. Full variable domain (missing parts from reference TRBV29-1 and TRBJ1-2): SAVISQKPSRDICQRGTSLTIQCQVDSQVTMMFWYRQQPGQSLTLIATANQGSEATYESGFVIDKFPISRPNLTFSTLTVSNMSPEDSSIYLCSVEGQGTTGYTFGSGTRLTVV.

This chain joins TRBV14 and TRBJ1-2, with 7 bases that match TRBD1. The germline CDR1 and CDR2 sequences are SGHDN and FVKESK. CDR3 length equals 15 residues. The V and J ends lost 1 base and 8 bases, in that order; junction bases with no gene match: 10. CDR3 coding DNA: TGTGCCAGCAGCCAAGCCTGGACAGGAGAGGAGGGCTACACCTTC. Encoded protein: CASSQAWTGEEGYTF. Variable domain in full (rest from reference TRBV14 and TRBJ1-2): EAGVTQFPSHSVIEKGQTVTLRCDPISGHDNLYWYRRVMGKEIKFLLHFVKESKQDESGMPNNRFLAERTGGTYSTLKVQPAELEDSGVYFCASSQAWTGEEGYTFGSGTRLTVV.

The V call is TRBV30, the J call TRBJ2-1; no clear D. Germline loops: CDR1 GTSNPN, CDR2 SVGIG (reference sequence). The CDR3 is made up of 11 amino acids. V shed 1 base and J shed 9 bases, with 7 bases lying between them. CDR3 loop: CAWSGVVEQFF. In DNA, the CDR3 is TGTGCCTGGAGTGGCGTAGTTGAGCAGTTCTTC.